The 10 T cell receptor beta chains listed next were all sequenced from one sample in a study of CD8+CD57+ T cells in acquired aplastic anemia. The template for TCR beta VDJ and CDR3 sequence profiling was genomic DNA. TCRdb redid the calling of the reads with MiXCR, one entry per CDR3 protein. The table lists about 270,000 distinct CDR3 sequences, roughly 50% of them singletons. Sample: sorted CD4+, CD8+, or CD8+CD57+ T cells (not recorded which) from PBMCs. All receptors derive from a human donor with severe aplastic anemia or a healthy control (not recorded which).

This clonotype was observed many times. The chain uses TRBV7-6 and TRBJ2-3, with D unresolved. CDR1 and CDR2 (germline): SGHVS, FNYEAQ. Trimming took off 3 bases at V and 6 bases at J, with 13 bases between the two ends. This CDR3 is built from 14 residues. In nucleotides, the CDR3 is TGTGCCAGCAGCTTCCTCCCGCGAGCGGATACGCAGTATTTT. Its translation: CASSFLPRADTQYF.

Many counts were recorded for this clonotype. V gene TRBV20-1 combines with J gene TRBJ2-1; unclear D gene. The CDR3 runs 13 residues. Germline values: CDR1 DFQATT, CDR2 SNEGSKA (reference sequence). The V end lost 5 bases, the J end lost 3 bases, and 11 bases lay between the germline ends. CDR3 bases: TGCAGTGCTCCCGCATCGGACTACAATGAGCAGTTCTTC. It codes for CSAPASDYNEQFF.

The V and J genes are TRBV7-3 and TRBJ2-7; D perhaps matches TRBD1 (6 bases). Deletions cut 6 bases from V and 2 bases from J, with 23 bases between. The CDR3 has 17 amino acids. From germline, CDR1 is SGHTA and CDR2 FQGTGA. The CDR3 spells CASRSEQGTQETYEQYF. The CDR3 region has the DNA TGTGCCAGCAGATCTGAGCAGGGGACACAGGAGACCTACGAGCAGTACTTC.

The chain carries TRBV7-2 and TRBJ2-3; TRBD1 aligns across 9 bases. The CDR3 spans 16 residues. V lost 2 bases, J lost 1 base, and 4 bases stayed unmatched. Germline V gene data show CDR1 as SGHTA and CDR2 as FQGNSA. The CDR3 DNA reads TGTGCCAGCAGCTTATCCGGGACAGGGCGCACAGATACGCAGTATTTT. Protein product: CASSLSGTGRTDTQYF.

The CDR3 nucleotides read TGCAGTGCTAGAATGGGGGGGTACTGGGAGGGCTACACCTTC. Amino acids: CSARMGGYWEGYTF. The J gene is TRBJ1-2, the V gene TRBV20-1; D is perhaps TRBD1 (5 bases). The CDR3 totals 14 residues. Germline loops: CDR1 DFQATT, CDR2 SNEGSKA (reference sequence). Trimming left V 2 bases short and J 8 bases short, with 18 bases between.

This clonotype was found many times. The chain is built from TRBV18 and TRBJ1-6; D is unresolved. V gave up 3 bases and J gave up 0 bases, with 6 bases separating them. The CDR3 has 15 amino acids. Germline-derived CDR1 and CDR2 are KGHSH and LQKENI. CDR3 nucleotide sequence: TGTGCCAGCTCACCCAGCAGCTCCTATAATTCACCCCTCCACTTT. This gives the protein CASSPSSSYNSPLHF.

The chain has TRBV29-1 and TRBJ1-1, with 12 nucleotides matching TRBD1. J was trimmed by 11 bases and V by 1 base; bases with no gene match: 14. CDR3 size: 16 residues. The germline V gene has CDR1 SQVTM and CDR2 ANQGSEA. Here the CDR3 reads CSVEAFGTGGSPGAFF. DNA of the CDR3: TGCAGCGTTGAAGCGTTTGGGACAGGGGGCTCCCCGGGCGCTTTCTTT. The full variable domain, in which reference TRBV29-1 and TRBJ1-1 provide the parts outside the CDR3, is SAVISQKPSRDICQRGTSLTIQCQVDSQVTMMFWYRQQPGQSLTLIATANQGSEATYESGFVIDKFPISRPNLTFSTLTVSNMSPEDSSIYLCSVEAFGTGGSPGAFFGQGTRLTVV.

This chain connects TRBV7-9 to TRBJ2-7, with D perhaps TRBD2 (5 bases). The V and J ends lost 1 base and 0 bases respectively, with 10 bases between them. The length of the CDR3 is 15 residues. From germline, CDR1 is SEHNR and CDR2 FQNEAQ (reference sequence). CDR3 sequence (DNA): TGTGCCAGCAGCTTAGGACCGGGATCCTCCTACGAGCAGTACTTC. This encodes CASSLGPGSSYEQYF.

The chain uses TRBV6-2 or TRBV6-3 and TRBJ1-2; 8 bases align to TRBD1. The germline V gene has CDR1 MNHEY and CDR2 SVGEGT. CDR3 length: 14 amino acids. V lost 0 bases, J lost 5 bases, and 2 bases stayed unmatched. CDR3 loop: CASSYSTGVYGYTF. As DNA, the CDR3 is TGTGCCAGCAGTTACTCGACAGGGGTATATGGCTACACCTTC.

This clonotype was counted once. This chain joins TRBV20-1 and TRBJ1-5, with D tentatively TRBD1 (6 bases). CDR3 length: 15 residues. Looked up from germline, CDR1 is DFQATT and CDR2 is SNEGSKA (reference sequence). V lost 2 bases to trimming and J lost 0 bases, with 11 bases between them. In DNA form, the CDR3 reads TGCAGTGCTAGATGGGTACAGGGTAGCAATCAGCCCCAGCATTTT. Amino acids: CSARWVQGSNQPQHF.